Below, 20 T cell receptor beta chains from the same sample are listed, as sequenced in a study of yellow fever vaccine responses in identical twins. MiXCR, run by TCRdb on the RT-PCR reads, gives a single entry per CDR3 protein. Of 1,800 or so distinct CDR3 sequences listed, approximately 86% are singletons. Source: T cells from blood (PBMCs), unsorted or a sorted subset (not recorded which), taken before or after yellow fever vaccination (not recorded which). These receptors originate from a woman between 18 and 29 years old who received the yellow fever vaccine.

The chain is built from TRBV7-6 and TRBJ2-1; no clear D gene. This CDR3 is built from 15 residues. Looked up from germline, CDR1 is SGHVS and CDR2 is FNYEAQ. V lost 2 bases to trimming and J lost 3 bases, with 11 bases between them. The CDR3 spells CASSLSQLVYNEQFF. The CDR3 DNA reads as TGTGCCAGCAGCTTAAGTCAATTGGTCTACAATGAGCAGTTCTTC.

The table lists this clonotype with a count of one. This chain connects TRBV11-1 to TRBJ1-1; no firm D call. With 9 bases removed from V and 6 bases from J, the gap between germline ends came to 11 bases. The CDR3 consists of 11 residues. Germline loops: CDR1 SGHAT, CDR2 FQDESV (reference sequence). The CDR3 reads CASRRVPEAFF. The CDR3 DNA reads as TGTGCCAGTCGAAGGGTTCCTGAAGCTTTCTTT.

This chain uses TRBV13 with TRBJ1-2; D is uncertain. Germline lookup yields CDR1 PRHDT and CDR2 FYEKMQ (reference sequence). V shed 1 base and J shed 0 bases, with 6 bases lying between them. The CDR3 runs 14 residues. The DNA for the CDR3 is TGTGCCAGCAGCTTAGACAGCTCTAACTATGGCTACACCTTC. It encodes CASSLDSSNYGYTF. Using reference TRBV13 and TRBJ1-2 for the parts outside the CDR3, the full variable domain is AAGVIQSPRHLIKEKRETATLKCYPIPRHDTVYWYQQGPGQDPQFLISFYEKMQSDKGSIPDRFSAQQFSDYHSELNMSSLELGDSALYFCASSLDSSNYGYTFGSGTRLTVV.

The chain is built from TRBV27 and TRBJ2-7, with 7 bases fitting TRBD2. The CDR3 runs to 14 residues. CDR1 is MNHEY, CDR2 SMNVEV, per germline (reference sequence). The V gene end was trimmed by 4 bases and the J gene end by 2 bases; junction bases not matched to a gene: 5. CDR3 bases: TGTGCCAGCAGTTCCGTAGCGGGTCCCTACGAGCAGTACTTC. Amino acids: CASSSVAGPYEQYF.

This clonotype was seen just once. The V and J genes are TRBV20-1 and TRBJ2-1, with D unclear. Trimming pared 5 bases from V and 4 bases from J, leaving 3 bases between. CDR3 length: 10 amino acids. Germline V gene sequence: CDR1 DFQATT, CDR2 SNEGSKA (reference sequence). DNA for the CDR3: TGCAGTGCTTGGTACAATGAGCAGTTCTTC. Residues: CSAWYNEQFF.

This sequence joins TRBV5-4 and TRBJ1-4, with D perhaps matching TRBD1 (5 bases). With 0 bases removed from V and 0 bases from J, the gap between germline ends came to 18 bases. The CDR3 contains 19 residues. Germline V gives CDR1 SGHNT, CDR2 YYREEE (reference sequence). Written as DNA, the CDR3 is TGTGCCAGCAGCTTGGCTTTCGGCAGGGACCATGCAACTAATGAAAAACTGTTTTTT. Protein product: CASSLAFGRDHATNEKLFF.

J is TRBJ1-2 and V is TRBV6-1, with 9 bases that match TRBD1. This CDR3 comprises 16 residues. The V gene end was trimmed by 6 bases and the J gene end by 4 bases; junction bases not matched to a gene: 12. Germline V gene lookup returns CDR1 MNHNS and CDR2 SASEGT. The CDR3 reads CASRKPNRGPSYGYTF. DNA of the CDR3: TGTGCCAGCAGGAAACCCAACAGGGGGCCTAGCTATGGCTACACCTTC.

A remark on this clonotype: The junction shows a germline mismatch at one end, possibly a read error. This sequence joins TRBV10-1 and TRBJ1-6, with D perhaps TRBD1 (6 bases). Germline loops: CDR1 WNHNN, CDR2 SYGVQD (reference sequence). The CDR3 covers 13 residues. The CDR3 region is CASSWTDNSPLHF. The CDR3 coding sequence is TGCGCCAGCAGTTGGACAGATAACTCACCCCTCCACTTT.

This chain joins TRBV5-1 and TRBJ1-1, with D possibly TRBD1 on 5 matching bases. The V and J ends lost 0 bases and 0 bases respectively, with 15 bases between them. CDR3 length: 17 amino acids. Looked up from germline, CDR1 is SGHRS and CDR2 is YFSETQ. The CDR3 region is CASSLARDGKMNTEAFF. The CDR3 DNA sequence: TGCGCCAGCAGCTTGGCCCGGGACGGTAAAATGAACACTGAAGCTTTCTTT.

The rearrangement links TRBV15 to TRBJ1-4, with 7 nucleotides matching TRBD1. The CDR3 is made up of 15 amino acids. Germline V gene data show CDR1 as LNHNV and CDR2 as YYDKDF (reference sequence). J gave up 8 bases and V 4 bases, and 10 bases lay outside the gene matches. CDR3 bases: TGTGCCACCAGCATTCAGACAGGGCAGGGGGAAAAACTGTTTTTT. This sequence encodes CATSIQTGQGEKLFF.

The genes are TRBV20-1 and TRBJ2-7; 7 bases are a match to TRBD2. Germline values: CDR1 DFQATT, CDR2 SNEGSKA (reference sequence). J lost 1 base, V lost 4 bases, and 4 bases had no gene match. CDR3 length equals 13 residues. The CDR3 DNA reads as TGCAGTGCTATAACTAGCGAATCCTACGAGCAGTACGTC. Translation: CSAITSESYEQYV.

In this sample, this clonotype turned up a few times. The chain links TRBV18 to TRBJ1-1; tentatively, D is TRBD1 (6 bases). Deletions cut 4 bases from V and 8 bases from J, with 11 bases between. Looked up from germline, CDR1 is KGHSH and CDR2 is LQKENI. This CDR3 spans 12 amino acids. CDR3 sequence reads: CASSLQGGEAFF. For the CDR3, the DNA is TGTGCCAGCTCACTACAAGGGGGGGAAGCTTTCTTT.

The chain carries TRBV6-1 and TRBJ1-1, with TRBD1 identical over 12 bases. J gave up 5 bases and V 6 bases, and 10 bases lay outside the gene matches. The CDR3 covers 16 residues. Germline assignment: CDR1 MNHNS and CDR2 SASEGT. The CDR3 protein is CASRPGQGARRTEAFF. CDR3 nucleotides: TGTGCCAGCAGGCCGGGACAGGGGGCGAGGAGGACTGAAGCTTTCTTT.

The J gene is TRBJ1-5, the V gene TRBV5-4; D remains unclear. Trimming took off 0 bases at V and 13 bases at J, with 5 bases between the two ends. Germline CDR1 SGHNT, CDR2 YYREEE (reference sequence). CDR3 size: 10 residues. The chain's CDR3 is CASSLGPQHF. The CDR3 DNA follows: TGTGCCAGCAGCTTGGGGCCTCAGCATTTT.

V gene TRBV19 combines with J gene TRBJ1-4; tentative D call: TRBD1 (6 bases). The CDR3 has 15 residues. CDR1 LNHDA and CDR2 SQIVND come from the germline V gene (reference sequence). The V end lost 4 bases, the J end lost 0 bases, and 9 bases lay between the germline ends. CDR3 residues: CASSRGQTTNEKLFF. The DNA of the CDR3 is TGTGCCAGTAGTAGAGGACAGACAACTAATGAAAAACTGTTTTTT.

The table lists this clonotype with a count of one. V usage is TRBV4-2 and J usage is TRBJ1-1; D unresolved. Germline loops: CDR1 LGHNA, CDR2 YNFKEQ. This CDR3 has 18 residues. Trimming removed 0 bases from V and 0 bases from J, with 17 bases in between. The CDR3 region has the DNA TGTGCCAGCAGCCAAGATACGGGCCCCGGGCGCATGAACACTGAAGCTTTCTTT. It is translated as CASSQDTGPGRMNTEAFF.

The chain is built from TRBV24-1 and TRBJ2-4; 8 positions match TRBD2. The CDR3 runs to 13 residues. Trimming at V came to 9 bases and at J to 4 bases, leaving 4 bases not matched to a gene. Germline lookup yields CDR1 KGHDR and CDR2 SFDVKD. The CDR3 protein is CATATSAKNIQYF. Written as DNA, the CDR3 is TGTGCCACCGCGACTAGCGCAAAAAACATTCAGTACTTC.

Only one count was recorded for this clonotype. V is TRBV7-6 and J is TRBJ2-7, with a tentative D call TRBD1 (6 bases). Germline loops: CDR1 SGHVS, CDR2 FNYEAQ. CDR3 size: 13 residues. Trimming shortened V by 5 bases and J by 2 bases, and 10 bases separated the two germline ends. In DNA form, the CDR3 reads TGTGCCAGCAGCGTACGGGACACCTACGAGCAGTACTTC. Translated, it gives CASSVRDTYEQYF.

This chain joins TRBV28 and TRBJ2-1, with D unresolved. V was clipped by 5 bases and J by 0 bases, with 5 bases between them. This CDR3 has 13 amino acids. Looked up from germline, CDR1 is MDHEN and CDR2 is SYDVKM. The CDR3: CASSLDSYNEQFF. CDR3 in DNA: TGTGCCAGCAGTCTAGACTCCTACAATGAGCAGTTCTTC. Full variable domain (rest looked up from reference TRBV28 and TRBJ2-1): DVKVTQSSRYLVKRTGEKVFLECVQDMDHENMFWYRQDPGLGLRLIYFSYDVKMKEKGDIPEGYSVSREKKERFSLILESASTNQTSMYLCASSLDSYNEQFFGPGTRLTVL.

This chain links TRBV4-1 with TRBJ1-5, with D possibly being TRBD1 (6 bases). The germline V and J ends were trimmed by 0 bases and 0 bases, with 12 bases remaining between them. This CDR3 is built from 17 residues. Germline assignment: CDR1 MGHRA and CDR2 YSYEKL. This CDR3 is CASSQDSTGPSNQPQHF. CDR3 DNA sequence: TGCGCCAGCAGCCAAGATTCTACAGGGCCTAGCAATCAGCCCCAGCATTTT.